Below, 15 T cell receptor beta chains from the same sample are listed, as sequenced in a study of regulatory T cells in long-lasting Graves disease. Construction of the TCR beta libraries employed iRepertoire HTBI primers in conjunction with Arm-PCR of CDR3 regions. Each CDR3 protein gets one entry after TCRdb re-called the multiplex PCR reads with MiXCR. The sample includes roughly 610,000 distinct CDR3 sequences, roughly 16% of them seen just once. Documented time point: newly diagnosed GD, antithyroid drugs for less than 3 months. PBMC-derived RNA was used for the TCR library. Another study also made use of these data, one on T cells in Graves' hyperthyroidism and ophthalmopathy.

The sequences come from peripheral blood mononuclear cells (PBMCs), collected at new diagnosis, from a patient treated with antithyroid drugs. Receptor source: a woman aged 30 to 39 with Graves disease.

The J gene is TRBJ2-7, the V gene TRBV19; 8 nucleotides match TRBD2. The CDR3 sequence is 13 residues long. Germline CDR1 is LNHDA and CDR2 is SQIVND (reference sequence). Unmatched junction bases numbered 5, after V lost 3 bases and J lost 7 bases. The CDR3 sequence is CASSIDRGGEQYF. Here the CDR3 DNA reads TGTGCCAGTAGTATCGACCGGGGGGGAGAGCAGTACTTC.

This clonotype was counted at least ten times. CDR3 sequence reads: CASSSPGTHSGNTIYF. In nucleotides, the CDR3 is TGTGCCAGCAGTTCACCCGGGACCCACTCTGGAAACACCATATATTTT. V is TRBV28 and J is TRBJ1-3; D possibly corresponds to TRBD1 (5 bases). This CDR3 spans 16 amino acids. The V gene lost 4 bases and the J gene lost 0 bases, with 13 bases spanning the gap. Germline V gene sequence: CDR1 MDHEN, CDR2 SYDVKM.

The chain carries TRBV30 and TRBJ1-3, with TRBD1 matching 7 bases. V trimming: 2 bases; J trimming: 0 bases; junction bases outside the gene matches: 10. Germline values: CDR1 GTSNPN, CDR2 SVGIG (reference sequence). The CDR3 loop spans 17 amino acids. The CDR3 spells CAWSHIPTGTSGNTIYF. The CDR3 DNA reads as TGTGCCTGGAGTCATATCCCGACAGGGACCTCTGGAAACACCATATATTTT.

The V call is TRBV6-1, the J call TRBJ2-1, with 9 bases matching TRBD1. The J call may be incorrect, as the DNA end agrees better with TRBJ2-5. Germline V gene sequence: CDR1 MNHNS, CDR2 SASEGT. The CDR3 spans 14 residues. CDR3 protein: CASNRDRAQETQYF. The CDR3 DNA reads TGTGCCAGCAATCGGGACAGGGCTCAAGAGACCCAGTACTTC.

The rearrangement links TRBV3-1 to TRBJ2-2, with TRBD2 identical over 12 bases. V trimming: 2 bases; J trimming: 5 bases; junction bases outside the gene matches: 6. The CDR3 is 17 residues long. Looked up from germline, CDR1 is LGHDT and CDR2 is YNNKEL (reference sequence). CDR3: CASSQFATSGGTGELFF. As DNA, the CDR3 is TGTGCCAGCAGCCAATTCGCGACTAGCGGGGGAACCGGGGAGCTGTTTTTT. Drawing the rest from reference TRBV3-1 and TRBJ2-2, the complete variable domain is DTAVSQTPKYLVTQMGNDKSIKCEQNLGHDTMYWYKQDSKKFLKIMFSYNNKELIINETVPNRFSPKSPDKAHLNLHINSLELGDSAVYFCASSQFATSGGTGELFFGEGSRLTVL.

About this clonotype itself: Possible read error: a much larger clone is one base away. Here the CDR3 reads CTSSERKSNGYEQFF. The CDR3 DNA follows: TGTACCAGCAGTGAAAGGAAAAGTAACGGCTATGAGCAGTTCTTC. This rearrangement joins TRBV2 to TRBJ2-1, with D uncertain. CDR1 and CDR2 from the germline V gene are SNHLY and FYNNEI. The CDR3 covers 15 residues.

The table lists this clonotype with many counts. V is TRBV7-9 and J is TRBJ2-5; the D call may be TRBD1 or TRBD2 (5 bases each). There are 18 residues in the CDR3. The V and J ends lost 1 base and 5 bases respectively, with 23 bases between them. Germline CDR1 is SEHNR and CDR2 is FQNEAQ (reference sequence). The DNA of the CDR3 is TGTGCCAGCAGCTTAGTCGGCCGGGGAAAAACTTCAGGGGAGACCCAGTACTTC. As protein: CASSLVGRGKTSGETQYF.

Ten or more counts support this clonotype. This chain joins TRBV27 and TRBJ2-7; possible D gene TRBD2, 5 bases. The germline V gene has CDR1 MNHEY and CDR2 SMNVEV (reference sequence). Trimming removed 2 bases from V and 2 bases from J, with 10 bases in between. The CDR3 length is 14 residues. The CDR3 nucleotides are TGTGCCAGCAGTTTACGACGGGGTCCCTACGAGCAGTACTTC. This gives the protein CASSLRRGPYEQYF.

The genes are TRBV20-1 and TRBJ1-5; TRBD1 aligns across 8 bases. From germline, CDR1 is DFQATT and CDR2 SNEGSKA (reference sequence). The CDR3 loop spans 14 amino acids. V lost 5 bases and J lost 1; bases outside the gene matches: 4. CDR3 sequence reads: CSALTGASNQPQHF. CDR3 DNA: TGCAGTGCTCTGACAGGGGCGAGCAATCAGCCCCAGCATTTT.

This clonotype has only one observation. J is TRBJ2-7 and V is TRBV6-1; tentatively, D is TRBD2 (7 bases). The CDR3 is made up of 15 amino acids. Trimming shortened V by 3 bases and J by 3 bases, and 15 bases separated the two germline ends. Germline values: CDR1 MNHNS, CDR2 SASEGT. The CDR3 spells CASSEGASGFYEQYF. CDR3 coding DNA: TGTGCCAGCAGTGAGGGGGCTAGCGGCTTCTACGAGCAGTACTTC.

Notes on this clonotype: A much larger clonotype is one base distant, so this may be a read error. The chain has TRBV7-8 and TRBJ2-7; D could derive from TRBD1 or TRBD2 (6 bases each). The CDR3 is 15 amino acids. Trimming took 1 base from V and 6 from J, leaving 16 bases between them. The germline V gene has CDR1 SGHVS and CDR2 FQNEAQ. CDR3 protein: CASSLDSGARGEQYF. DNA of the CDR3: TGTGCCAGCAGCTTAGACTCGGGGGCAAGGGGCGAGCAGTACTTC.

The chain is built from TRBV7-8 and TRBJ2-3, with TRBD2 matching 10 bases. The ends lost 5 bases at V and 1 base at J; junction bases unmatched: 6. CDR3 size: 16 residues. From germline, CDR1 is SGHVS and CDR2 FQNEAQ. CDR3 nucleotides: TGTGCCAGCAGCCCCCTAGCGGGAGCGGGCACAGATACGCAGTATTTT. Translation: CASSPLAGAGTDTQYF.

This clonotype was counted many times. The chain couples TRBV20-1 to TRBJ2-5, with 7 bases identical to TRBD2. The length of the CDR3 is 13 residues. With V trimmed by 4 bases and J by 1 base, 3 bases remained unmatched. CDR1 and CDR2 (germline): DFQATT, SNEGSKA (reference sequence). CDR3 amino acids: CSAMGGFQETQYF. Written as DNA, the CDR3 is TGCAGTGCTATGGGAGGGTTCCAAGAGACCCAGTACTTC.

This clonotype was observed a few times. This rearrangement joins TRBV24-1 to TRBJ2-2; TRBD2 matches 11 bases. From germline, CDR1 is KGHDR and CDR2 SFDVKD. The CDR3 length is 17 residues. V was pared by 1 base and J by 7 bases, with 7 bases of the junction left unmatched. CDR3 sequence reads: CATSDFAASGRLGELFF. As DNA, the CDR3 is TGTGCCACCAGTGATTTCGCGGCTAGCGGGAGGCTCGGGGAGCTGTTTTTT.

This clonotype was observed at least ten times. The chain uses TRBV2 and TRBJ2-5; tentative D call: TRBD1 (5 bases). The V gene lost 5 bases and the J gene lost 2 bases, with 12 bases spanning the gap. The CDR3 has 14 residues. The germline gives CDR1 SNHLY, CDR2 FYNNEI. In nucleotides, the CDR3 is TGTGCCAGCAGTTGGGGCTCAAGACAAGAGACCCAGTACTTC. Translating gives CASSWGSRQETQYF.